These 20 T cell receptor beta chains came from one sample sequenced in a study of cytomegalovirus exposure and HLA in healthy donors. Profiling relied on immunoSEQ multiplex PCR, and the TCRdb table lists in-frame clones only, not all of them. The sample holds 85,000 to 120,000 clones, about 87% seen once. The sequenced material came from PBMCs. These receptors all come from a woman younger than 30 in good health and CMV-seropositive.

This rearrangement joins TRBV4-1 to TRBJ1-2; 8 nucleotides line up with TRBD1. Trimming at V came to 6 bases and at J to 4 bases, leaving 1 base not matched to a gene. The germline gives CDR1 MGHRA, CDR2 YSYEKL. The CDR3 sequence is 12 residues long. For the CDR3, the DNA is TGCGCCAGCAGGGACAGGGCCTATGGCTACACCTTC. Translation gives CASRDRAYGYTF.

The CDR3 bases are TGTGCCAGCAGTTTTGGGGCAGCAACTAACTATGGCTACACCTTC. Translated: CASSFGAATNYGYTF. This sequence joins TRBV27 and TRBJ1-2; the D gene is possibly TRBD1 (5 bases). The V gene lost 3 bases and the J gene lost 0 bases, with 11 bases spanning the gap. CDR1 is MNHEY and CDR2 is SMNVEV in the germline V gene (reference sequence). This CDR3 contains 15 residues.

This chain connects TRBV18 to TRBJ2-1, with 12 bases that match TRBD2. V trimming: 3 bases; J trimming: 1 base; junction bases outside the gene matches: 1. CDR1 and CDR2 (germline): KGHSH, LQKENI. This CDR3 comprises 16 residues. CDR3 sequence: CASSPTSGGSYNEQFF. CDR3 bases: TGTGCCAGCTCACCGACTAGCGGGGGTTCCTACAATGAGCAGTTCTTC.

This chain links TRBV27 with TRBJ2-7; perhaps TRBD1 as D (6 bases). This CDR3 has 14 amino acids. Germline CDR1 is MNHEY and CDR2 is SMNVEV (reference sequence). The V and J ends lost 5 bases and 3 bases respectively, with 14 bases between them. CDR3 amino acids: CASSTYTDSYEQYF. CDR3 bases: TGTGCCAGCAGTACATACACGGACAGCTACGAGCAGTACTTC.

The V gene is TRBV11-2, the J gene TRBJ2-2; 7 nucleotides match TRBD2. Trimming removed 8 bases from V and 3 bases from J; junction bases left unmatched: 6. The CDR3 extends over 14 amino acids. Germline CDR1 and CDR2: SGHAT and FQNNGV. The CDR3 DNA reads TGTGCCAGCGGGGGGGTCTGGTACACCGGGGAGCTGTTTTTT. This codes for CASGGVWYTGELFF.

A word on this clone: The junction departs from the called germline gene at one end, perhaps through a read error. The genes are TRBV15 and TRBJ1-2, with D possibly TRBD1 on 5 matching bases. The CDR3 runs to 11 residues. CDR1 and CDR2 (germline): LNHNV, YYDKDF (reference sequence). The CDR3, as DNA: TGTGCCACCAGCAGAGATGGGGCCGACTTTTTC. Translation: CATSRDGADFF.

This clone appeared a few times. CDR3 bases: TGTGCCAGCTCCCTCGGACAGGGACACAATGAGCAGTTCTTC. Translation gives CASSLGQGHNEQFF. The chain is built from TRBV18 and TRBJ2-1; 8 nucleotides line up with TRBD1. The germline V gene encodes CDR1 KGHSH and CDR2 LQKENI. Trimming removed 6 bases from V and 5 bases from J; junction bases left unmatched: 6. This CDR3 is built from 14 residues.

The V call is TRBV6-1, the J call TRBJ1-2; the match to TRBD1 covers 8 bases. Germline CDR1 and CDR2: MNHNS and SASEGT. V gave up 4 bases and J gave up 7 bases; unmatched junction bases: 11. The CDR3 is 15 amino acids. CDR3 bases: TGTGCCAGCAGTGCCCAGGGGGCTTTAACTTTTGGCTACACCTTC. Protein product: CASSAQGALTFGYTF.

The chain has TRBV13 and TRBJ2-1, with 10 bases lining up with TRBD2. The CDR3 extends over 14 amino acids. V lost 2 bases and J lost 8; bases outside the gene matches: 3. Germline V CDR1 and CDR2: PRHDT, FYEKMQ (reference sequence). CDR3 nucleotide sequence: TGTGCCAGCAGCTTACTAGCGGGGGTCGATGAGCAGTTCTTC. Protein product: CASSLLAGVDEQFF.

V gene TRBV23-1 combines with J gene TRBJ1-5; the D gene is possibly TRBD1 (6 bases). TRBV23-1 belongs to the ORF category, with a function that is uncertain. The CDR3 contains 18 residues. Trimming pared 4 bases from V and 0 bases from J, leaving 19 bases between. CDR3: CASSLPTGTCFSNQPQHF. The CDR3 DNA reads TGCGCCAGCAGTCTACCGACTGGGACATGCTTTAGCAATCAGCCCCAGCATTTT.

Remarks on this clone: The junction and the germline gene differ at one end; a read error may be behind it. The chain couples TRBV5-6 to TRBJ1-1; TRBD1 might be the D (5 bases). The CDR3 covers 14 residues. Germline V gives CDR1 SGHDT, CDR2 YYEEEE. CDR3 DNA sequence: TGTGCCAGCAGTTTGGCAAGGGGCTCTTTGAAGGCTTTCTTT. This translates into CASSLARGSLKAFF.

The gene calls are TRBV6-6 and TRBJ2-7, with D possibly matching TRBD2 (5 bases). Germline V lookup: CDR1 MNHNY, CDR2 SVGAGI (reference sequence). The CDR3 contains 12 residues. Trimming took 7 bases from V and 4 from J, leaving 11 bases between them. CDR3 sequence: CASTLPGYEQYF. DNA of the CDR3: TGTGCCAGCACCCTTCCGGGATACGAGCAGTACTTC.

The chain couples TRBV6-1 to TRBJ1-4; D might be TRBD1 (5 bases). V was pared by 6 bases and J by 5 bases, with 16 bases between. The CDR3 consists of 15 residues. Germline CDR1 is MNHNS and CDR2 is SASEGT. In DNA form, the CDR3 reads TGTGCCAGCAGCCGGGACCTTGGAGGGAATGAAAAACTGTTTTTT. It translates to CASSRDLGGNEKLFF.

The chain uses TRBV5-4 and TRBJ1-2; D might be TRBD1 (6 bases). Germline CDR1 reads SGHNT; CDR2 reads YYREEE (reference sequence). Trimming took 2 bases from V and 4 from J, leaving 9 bases between them. The CDR3 is 13 residues long. CDR3 coding DNA: TGTGCCAGCAGCTTACAGGGAAGCTATGGCTACACCTTC. It translates to CASSLQGSYGYTF.

The chain recombines TRBV7-6 with TRBJ1-6, with TRBD1 matching 8 bases. V trimming: 3 bases; J trimming: 7 bases; junction bases outside the gene matches: 8. The CDR3 is 16 residues long. Germline V gives CDR1 SGHVS, CDR2 FNYEAQ. The CDR3 loop reads CASSLGRTGQNSPLHF. The CDR3 DNA follows: TGTGCCAGCAGCTTGGGTAGGACAGGGCAAAATTCACCCCTCCACTTT.

V usage is TRBV11-3 and J usage is TRBJ2-1, with a tentative D call TRBD2 (6 bases). Germline values: CDR1 SGHNT, CDR2 YENEEA. V was trimmed by 5 bases and J by 5 bases, leaving 10 bases between them. This CDR3 is built from 13 residues. DNA for the CDR3: TGTGCCAGCAGCCCCACGGGGGACAATGAGCAGTTCTTC. Residues: CASSPTGDNEQFF.

The chain joins TRBV7-9 to TRBJ2-6, with TRBD1 as a possible D gene (5 bases). V was shortened by 4 bases and J by 12 bases, with 13 bases between the two germline ends. The CDR3 has 13 amino acids. Germline V gene data show CDR1 as SEHNR and CDR2 as FQNEAQ (reference sequence). In nucleotides, the CDR3 is TGTGCCAGCAGCTACCCCTCAGACAGCGTCCTGACTTTC. Translation gives CASSYPSDSVLTF. The full variable domain, with the rest looked up from reference TRBV7-9 and TRBJ2-6, is DTGVSQNPRHKITKRGQNVTFRCDPISEHNRLYWYRQTLGQGPEFLTYFQNEAQLEKSRLLSDRFSAERPKGSFSTLEIQRTEQGDSAMYLCASSYPSDSVLTFGAGSRLTVL.

This clone was seen more than once but under ten times. The CDR3 DNA is TGTGCCAGCAGCTTGGCCCATGGAGGACGTAGCAATCAGCCCCAGCATTTT. Amino acid sequence: CASSLAHGGRSNQPQHF. The V gene is TRBV5-6, the J gene TRBJ1-5; D not resolved. The V gene's germline CDR1 is SGHDT and CDR2 YYEEEE. The CDR3 extends over 17 amino acids. Trimming removed 0 bases from V and 0 bases from J, with 13 bases in between.

This chain connects TRBV27 to TRBJ2-1; the D gene is possibly TRBD1 (6 bases). V was shortened by 4 bases and J by 8 bases, with 12 bases between the two germline ends. CDR1 and CDR2 from the germline V gene are MNHEY and SMNVEV (reference sequence). This CDR3 comprises 13 residues. The CDR3 region has the DNA TGTGCCAGCAGTTACACAGGGTCCGATGAGCAGTTCTTC. Translated, it gives CASSYTGSDEQFF.

This chain joins TRBV5-6 and TRBJ2-3, with D unclear. V lost 1 base, J lost 8 bases, and 5 bases lay in between. Germline CDR1 SGHDT, CDR2 YYEEEE. CDR3 length: 11 amino acids. The CDR3 DNA follows: TGTGCCAGCAGCTTGACCGGTACGCAGTATTTT. Its protein is CASSLTGTQYF. The entire variable domain, with the rest obtained from reference TRBV5-6 and TRBJ2-3, is as follows: DAGVTQSPTHLIKTRGQQVTLRCSPKSGHDTVSWYQQALGQGPQFIFQYYEEEERQRGNFPDRFSGHQFPNYSSELNVNALLLGDSALYLCASSLTGTQYFGPGTRLTVL.